This T cell receptor beta chain was retrieved from a study of blood T cells in healthy people across ages. The germline gives CDR1 DFQATT, CDR2 SNEGSKA (reference sequence). CDR3 length: 16 amino acids. With a J-beta primer mix and a sample-barcoded 5' primer, a second PCR ran about 7 to 11 cycles. Every cDNA molecule carried a tag from a template-switch adaptor bearing 12 random nucleotides. A single record per CDR3 protein comes from TCRdb applying MiXCR to the 5' RACE reads. The data show about 590,000 distinct CDR3 sequences, under 30% seen once. Per sample, extraction of total RNA gave at least 5 micrograms in every case. This clonotype was counted only a few times. A clone one base away is much larger, so this may be a read error.

This sequence joins TRBV20-1 and TRBJ2-1, with D perhaps matching TRBD1 or TRBD2 (6 bases each). The J call is uncertain, as TRBJ2-7 better fits the DNA end. This receptor was obtained from an elderly woman in good health. Input material: blood. CDR3 DNA: TGCAGTGCTAGAGTTATTAGGGGGGCATCGTACAATGAGCAGTACTTC. This sequence encodes CSARVIRGASYNEQYF.